These T cell receptor beta chains were read from a single sample in a study of shared clonotypes between healthy human individuals. Sequenced by immunoSEQ multiplex PCR; TCRdb stores in-frame clones only, minus some. The sample yields roughly 2,500,000 clones, 90% to 95% seen once. Sample: naive CD4+ T cells from PBMCs. All receptors come from a man aged 18 to 29 in good health. Some clones in this sample may be carry-over from other donors' samples. The CDR3 runs from the conserved cysteine through the conserved F or W.

j_call	v_call	cdr3_aa
TRBJ1-5	TRBV7-2	CASSLGGTGGNQPQHF
TRBJ2-7	TRBV5-1	CASSRGLAGGDYEQYF
TRBJ2-5	TRBV5-1	CASSLGLAGIGETQYF
TRBJ1-4	TRBV28	CASSSPYGGNEKLFF
TRBJ2-3	TRBV5-6	CASSLLGHLSTDTQYF
TRBJ1-4	TRBV2	CAGNRAEKLFF
TRBJ2-1	TRBV5-1	CASSFGQGIYNEQFF
TRBJ2-6	TRBV28	CASSLPRGRAGANVLTF
TRBJ1-2	TRBV28	CAHPAGVNGGYTF
TRBJ2-5	TRBV5-1	CASSSTVSGRAIETQYF
TRBJ2-7	TRBV11-3	CASSLLGAEEQYF
TRBJ1-4	TRBV18	CASSSPQAGVEKLFF
TRBJ2-1	TRBV28	CASSLGGPYNEQFF
TRBJ2-1	TRBV28	CASSRRDGVYNEQFF
TRBJ2-7	TRBV19	CASSTTGTAYEQYF
TRBJ2-2	TRBV14	CASSRGGNTGELFF
TRBJ2-7	TRBV7-2	CASSLVGGSLSYEQYF
TRBJ2-7	TRBV10-3	CAIRDRNQYEQYF
TRBJ2-1	TRBV6-1	CASSPHQGEQFF
TRBJ1-6	TRBV11-1	CASSSPNSPLHF
TRBJ2-1	TRBV18	CASSPPLFPNNEQFF
TRBJ1-6	TRBV9	CASSVLGVGSPLHF
TRBJ2-2	TRBV19	CASSGWTSGMVGELFF
TRBJ1-1	TRBV7-2	CASSFTTDRAEAFF
TRBJ1-1	TRBV28	CASSLRPGGKSEAFF
TRBJ2-7	TRBV20-1	CSAAGSYEQYF
TRBJ2-7	TRBV11-2	CASSLVPGGAGEQYF
TRBJ1-5	TRBV6-1	CASSEGGRLPQHF
TRBJ2-1	TRBV5-1	CASSLEAINNEQFF
TRBJ2-5	TRBV7-2	CASSPESGSQETQYF
TRBJ2-3	TRBV29-1	CSDQGDRGSVDTQYF
TRBJ2-5	TRBV18	CASSTTGTGGETQYF
TRBJ2-3	TRBV5-1	CASRSLTSTDTQYF
TRBJ1-5	TRBV9	CASSVAPDRNQPQHF
TRBJ1-2	TRBV28	CASRPPGTGPSLYGYTF
TRBJ2-7	TRBV10-3	CAISGLGQGEYEQYF
TRBJ2-7	TRBV5-6	CASSLAGLTIYEQYF
TRBJ2-2	TRBV2	CASSQGTGANTGELFF
TRBJ2-4	TRBV28	CASRRLGHGIQYF
TRBJ1-3	TRBV28	CASSLLARYSGNTIYF
TRBJ1-2	TRBV11-2	CASSPTGRANYGYTF
TRBJ1-6	TRBV7-3	CASSQTGYNSPLHF
TRBJ2-2	TRBV10-3	CAISLGYSGELFF
TRBJ1-3	TRBV18	CASSPPSTGNTIYF
TRBJ1-2	TRBV28	CASSFVSRTAYGYTF